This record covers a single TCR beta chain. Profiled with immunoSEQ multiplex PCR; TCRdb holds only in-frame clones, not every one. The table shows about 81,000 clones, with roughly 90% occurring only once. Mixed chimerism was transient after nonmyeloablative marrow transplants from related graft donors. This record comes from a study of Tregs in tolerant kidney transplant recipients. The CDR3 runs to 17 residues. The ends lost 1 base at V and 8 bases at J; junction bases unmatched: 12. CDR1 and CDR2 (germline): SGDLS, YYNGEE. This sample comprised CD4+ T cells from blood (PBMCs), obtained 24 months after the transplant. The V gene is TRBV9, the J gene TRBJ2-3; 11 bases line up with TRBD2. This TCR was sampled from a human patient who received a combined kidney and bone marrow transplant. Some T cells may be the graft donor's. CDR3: CASSVQSSGGAGTTQYF. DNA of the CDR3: TGTGCCAGCAGCGTACAGAGTAGCGGGGGGGCCGGGACTACGCAGTATTTT. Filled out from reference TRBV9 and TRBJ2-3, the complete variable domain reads DSGVTQTPKHLITATGQRVTLRCSPRSGDLSVYWYQQSLDQGLQFLIQYYNGEERAKGNILERFSAQQFPDLHSELNLSSLELGDSALYFCASSVQSSGGAGTTQYFGPGTRLTVL.